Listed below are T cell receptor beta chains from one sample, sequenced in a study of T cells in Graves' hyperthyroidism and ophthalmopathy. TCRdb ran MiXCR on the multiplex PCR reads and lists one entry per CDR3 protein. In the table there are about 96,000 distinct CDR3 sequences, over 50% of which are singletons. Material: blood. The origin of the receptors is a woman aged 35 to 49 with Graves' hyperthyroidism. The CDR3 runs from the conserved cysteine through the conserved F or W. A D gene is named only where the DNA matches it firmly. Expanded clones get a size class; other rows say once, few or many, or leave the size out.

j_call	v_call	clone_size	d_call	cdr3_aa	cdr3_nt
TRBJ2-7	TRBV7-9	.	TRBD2	CASSLGGPGLAGFQQYF	TGTGCCAGCAGCTTAGGGGGCCCAGGACTAGCGGGATTTCAGCAGTACTTC
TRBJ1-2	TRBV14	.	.	CASSQVGFSYGYTF	TGTGCCAGCAGCCAAGTAGGCTTTAGCTATGGCTACACCTTC
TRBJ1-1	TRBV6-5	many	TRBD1	CASSPGQGAEAFF	TGTGCCAGCAGCCCTGGACAGGGGGCGGAAGCTTTCTTT
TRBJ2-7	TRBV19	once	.	CASSYRVAYEQYF	TGTGCCAGTAGTTACAGGGTCGCCTACGAGCAGTACTTC
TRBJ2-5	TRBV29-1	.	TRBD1	CSSLDRDREETQYF	TGCAGCAGTTTAGACCGGGACAGAGAAGAGACCCAGTACTTC
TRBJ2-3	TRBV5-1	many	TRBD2	CASSLRTSPDTQYF	TGCGCCAGCAGCTTGAGGACTAGCCCAGATACGCAGTATTTT
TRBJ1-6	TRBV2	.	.	CASSFTGTYNSPLHF	TGTGCCAGCAGCTTCACCGGGACCTATAATTCACCCCTCCACTTT
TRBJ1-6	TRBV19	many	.	CASSLPGYNSPLHF	TGTGCCAGTAGTCTTCCGGGGTACAATTCACCCCTCCACTTT
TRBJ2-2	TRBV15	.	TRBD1	CATSRYSPGQGNTGELSW	TGTGCCACCAGCAGATATAGCCCGGGACAGGGGAACACCGGGGAGCTGTCTTGG
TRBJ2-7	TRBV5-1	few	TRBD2	CASSLVRGGQSYEQYF	TGCGCCAGCAGCTTGGTTCGGGGGGGCCAGTCCTACGAGCAGTACTTC
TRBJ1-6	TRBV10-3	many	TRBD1	CASRQGQSPLHF	TGTGCCAGTAGACAGGGACAATCACCCCTCCACTTT
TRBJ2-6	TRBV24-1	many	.	CATSRGGSGANVLTF	TGTGCCACCAGTCGAGGGGGCTCTGGGGCCAACGTCCTGACTTTC
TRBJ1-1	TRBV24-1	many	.	CATSDSRGAENTEAFF	TGTGCCACCAGTGATTCGAGAGGAGCCGAGAACACTGAAGCTTTCTTT
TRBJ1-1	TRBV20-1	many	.	CSAGGGAAEAFF	TGCAGTGCAGGGGGGGGGGCGGCTGAAGCTTTCTTT
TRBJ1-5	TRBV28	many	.	CASSPGHGPSNQPQHF	TGTGCCAGCAGTCCTGGACACGGACCGTCTAATCAGCCCCAGCATTTT
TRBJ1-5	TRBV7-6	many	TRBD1	CASSQGGAGNQPQHF	TGTGCCAGCAGCCAAGGGGGCGCGGGCAATCAGCCCCAGCATTTT
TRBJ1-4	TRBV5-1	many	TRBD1	CASSLPRTGSKLFF	TGCGCCAGCAGCCTTCCCCGGACAGGAAGTAAACTGTTTTTT
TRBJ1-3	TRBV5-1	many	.	CASSLTPTASSGNTIYF	TGCGCCAGCAGCCTAACACCGACAGCGAGCTCTGGAAACACCATATATTTT
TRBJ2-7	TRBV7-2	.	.	CASSLAPGSYEQYF	TGTGCCAGCAGCTTGGCCCCGGGGTCCTACGAGCAGTACTTC
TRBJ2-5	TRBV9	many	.	CASSVEAYEETQYF	TGTGCCAGCAGCGTAGAAGCGTATGAGGAGACCCAGTACTTC
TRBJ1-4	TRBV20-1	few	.	CSAARTNEKLFF	TGCAGTGCAGCACGGACCAATGAAAAACTGTTTTTT
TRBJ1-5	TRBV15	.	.	CATSRGSNQPQHF	TGTGCCACCAGCAGAGGTAGCAATCAGCCCCAGCATTTT
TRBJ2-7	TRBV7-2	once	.	CASSYRGRVYEQYF	TGTGCCAGCAGCTACAGGGGGAGGGTCTACGAGCAGTACTTC
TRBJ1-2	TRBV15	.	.	CATSRETDYGYTF	TGTGCCACCAGCAGAGAGACAGACTACGGCTACACCTTC
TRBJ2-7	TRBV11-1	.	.	CASSISQGGGRPYEQYF	TGTGCCAGCAGCATAAGCCAGGGGGGCGGGAGGCCTTACGAGCAGTACTTC
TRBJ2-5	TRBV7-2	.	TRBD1	CASSRYAGTGVETQYF	TGTGCCAGCAGCCGATACGCCGGGACAGGGGTAGAGACCCAGTACTTC
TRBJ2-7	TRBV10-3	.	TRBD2	CAIGQAGAHSYEQYF	TGTGCCATCGGGCAAGCGGGAGCCCACTCCTACGAGCAGTACTTC
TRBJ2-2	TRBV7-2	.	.	CASTKNGAGHTGEPFF	TGTGCCAGCACCAAAAACGGGGCAGGCCACACCGGGGAGCCGTTTTTT
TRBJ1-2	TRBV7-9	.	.	CASSPDGWSWGYTF	TGTGCCAGCAGCCCGGACGGCTGGTCGTGGGGCTACACCTTC
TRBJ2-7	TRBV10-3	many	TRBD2	CAISVPGLAGSEQYF	TGTGCCATCAGTGTACCGGGACTAGCGGGATCTGAGCAGTACTTC